This TCR beta chain comes out of a study of OX40 agonist ivuxolimab in advanced cancers. Study context: Every 2 weeks, ivuxolimab was infused into the patients intravenously at between 0.01 and 10 mg/kg. Dose-escalation cases comprised hepatocellular carcinoma, melanoma, renal cell or head and neck cancer.

This clone occurred once. Its cognate antigen is unknown. Produced via immunoSEQ multiplex PCR; TCRdb's table is partial and in-frame only. Here the sample spans 80,000 to 95,000 clones, about 89% being singletons. Autoimmune disease history or systemic immunosuppression led to patient exclusion. With 2 bases clipped from V and 2 bases from J, the junction kept 9 bases outside the gene matches. CDR3 size: 15 residues. Looked up from germline, CDR1 is GTSNPN and CDR2 is SVGIG (reference sequence). Findings and limits, study-wide: The investigators did not determine what antigen specificity the expanded peripheral T cells had.

The source is an adult with an advanced solid tumor such as melanoma, head and neck, liver or kidney cancer. The chain employs TRBV30 and TRBJ2-7; 7 positions agree with TRBD2. The source was CD4+ or CD8+ T cells sorted from blood, collected in a trial of the OX40 agonist ivuxolimab. Here the CDR3 DNA reads TGTGCCTGGAGTCGGAATCCGGGACTAACCTACGAGCAGTACTTC. Translation gives CAWSRNPGLTYEQYF.